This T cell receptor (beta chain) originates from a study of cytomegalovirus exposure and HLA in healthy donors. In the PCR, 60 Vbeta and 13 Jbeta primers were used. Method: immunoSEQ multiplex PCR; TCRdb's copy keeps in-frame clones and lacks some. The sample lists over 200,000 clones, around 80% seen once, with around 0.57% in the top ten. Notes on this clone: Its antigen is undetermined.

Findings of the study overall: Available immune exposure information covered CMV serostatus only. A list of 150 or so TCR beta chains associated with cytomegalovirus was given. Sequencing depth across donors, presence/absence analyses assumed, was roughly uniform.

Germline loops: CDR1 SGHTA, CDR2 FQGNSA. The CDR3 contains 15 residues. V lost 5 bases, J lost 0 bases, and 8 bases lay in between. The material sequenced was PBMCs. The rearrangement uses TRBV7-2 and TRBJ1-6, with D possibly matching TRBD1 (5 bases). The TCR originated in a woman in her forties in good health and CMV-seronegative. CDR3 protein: CASSGAVSYNSPLHF. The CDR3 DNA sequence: TGTGCCAGCAGCGGGGCAGTCTCCTATAATTCACCCCTCCACTTT.